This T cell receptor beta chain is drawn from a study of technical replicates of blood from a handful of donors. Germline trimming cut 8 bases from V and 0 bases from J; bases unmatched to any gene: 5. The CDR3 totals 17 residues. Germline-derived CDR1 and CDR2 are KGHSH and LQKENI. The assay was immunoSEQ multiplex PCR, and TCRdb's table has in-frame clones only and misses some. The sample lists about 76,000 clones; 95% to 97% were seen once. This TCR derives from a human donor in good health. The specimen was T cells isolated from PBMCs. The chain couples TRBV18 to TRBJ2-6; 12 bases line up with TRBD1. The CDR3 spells CASEGQGASSGANVLTF. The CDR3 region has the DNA TGTGCCAGCGAGGGACAGGGGGCAAGCTCTGGGGCCAACGTCCTGACTTTC.